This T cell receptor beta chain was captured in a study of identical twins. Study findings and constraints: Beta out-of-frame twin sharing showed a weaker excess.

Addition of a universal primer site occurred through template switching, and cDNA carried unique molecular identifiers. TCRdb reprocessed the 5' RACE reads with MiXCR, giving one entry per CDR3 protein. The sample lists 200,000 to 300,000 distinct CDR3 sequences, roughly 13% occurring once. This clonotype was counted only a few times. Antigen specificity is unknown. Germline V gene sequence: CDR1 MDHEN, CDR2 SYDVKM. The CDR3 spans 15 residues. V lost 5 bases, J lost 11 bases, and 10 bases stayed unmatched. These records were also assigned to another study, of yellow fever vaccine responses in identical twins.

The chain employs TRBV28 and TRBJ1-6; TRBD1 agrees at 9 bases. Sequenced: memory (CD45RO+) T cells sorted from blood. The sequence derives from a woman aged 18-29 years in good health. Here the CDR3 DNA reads TGTGCCAGCAGTCACCGACAGGGGGATCTAGCACCCCTCCACTTT. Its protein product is CASSHRQGDLAPLHF.